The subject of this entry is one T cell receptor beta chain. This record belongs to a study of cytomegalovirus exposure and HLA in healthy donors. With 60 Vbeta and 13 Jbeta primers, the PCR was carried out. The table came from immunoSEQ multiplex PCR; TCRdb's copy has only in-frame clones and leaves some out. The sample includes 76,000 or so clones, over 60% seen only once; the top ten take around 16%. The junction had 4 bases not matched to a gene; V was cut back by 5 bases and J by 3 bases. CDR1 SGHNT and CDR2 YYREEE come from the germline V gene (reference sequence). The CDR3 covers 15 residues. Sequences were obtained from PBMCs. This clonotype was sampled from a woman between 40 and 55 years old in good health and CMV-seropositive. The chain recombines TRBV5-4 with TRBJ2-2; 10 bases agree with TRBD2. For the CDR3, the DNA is TGTGCCAGCAGGCTAGCGGGAGTCGACACCGGGGAGCTGTTTTTT. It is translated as CASRLAGVDTGELFF.